These T cell receptor beta chains were read from a single sample in a study of CXCR3-negative and CXCR3-positive naive CD8 T cells. TCRdb reanalyzed the 5' RACE reads and collapses them to one entry per CDR3 protein, without DNA. Seen in this sample are about 150,000 distinct CDR3 sequences; the ten most common clones hold approximately 0.51%. The sample was naive CXCR3+ CD8+ T cells from blood. Receptors originate from a human donor in good health. Some clones in this sample may be carry-over from other donors' samples. CDR3s include the opening cysteine and the closing phenylalanine or tryptophan. The order of the fields is V gene, J gene, CDR3 protein.

v_call: TRBV7-3; j_call: TRBJ2-1; cdr3_aa: CAGSLKPGQVSYNEQFF
v_call: TRBV9; j_call: TRBJ2-3; cdr3_aa: CASSVAGDTDTQYF
v_call: TRBV7-9; j_call: TRBJ2-7; cdr3_aa: CASSPGLVNYEQYF
v_call: TRBV28; j_call: TRBJ2-1; cdr3_aa: CASSPGRAGADYNEQFF
v_call: TRBV18; j_call: TRBJ2-3; cdr3_aa: CASSPPDEDFTGTQYF
v_call: TRBV13; j_call: TRBJ2-1; cdr3_aa: CASSLEGSSYNEQFF
v_call: TRBV5-1; j_call: TRBJ2-1; cdr3_aa: CASRSQTEQFF
v_call: TRBV20-1; j_call: TRBJ2-7; cdr3_aa: CSARDIGAYEQYF
v_call: TRBV7-9; j_call: TRBJ1-3; cdr3_aa: CASSFYTGNTIYF
v_call: TRBV4-2; j_call: TRBJ2-2; cdr3_aa: CASRPGGYTGELFF